Below, 3 T cell receptor beta chains from the same sample are listed, as sequenced in a study of spatial heterogeneity in lung cancer. Their specific antigens are unknown. Stated time point: sample taken at primary tumor resection. Study-level results: Tracking of tumor mutation counts was seen in expanded intratumoral alpha and beta TCR counts.

One entry per CDR3 protein results from TCRdb running MiXCR on the 5' RACE reads. Here the sample spans 25,000 to 30,000 distinct CDR3 sequences, approximately 7% being singletons. The sequences come from lung tumor tissue, collected at surgery. Receptors originate from a male donor with early-stage non-small cell lung cancer.

This clonotype occurred many times. The rearrangement links TRBV4-2 to TRBJ1-1; D is perhaps TRBD1 (5 bases). Trimming took off 5 bases at V and 1 base at J, with 8 bases between the two ends. The germline V gene encodes CDR1 LGHNA and CDR2 YNFKEQ. The CDR3 has 13 residues. The CDR3, as DNA: TGTGCCAGCAGCACAGGAGGGAACACTGAAGCTTTCTTT. Amino acid sequence: CASSTGGNTEAFF.

This clonotype has at least ten counts. V usage is TRBV2 and J usage is TRBJ2-2, with 8 positions matching TRBD1. CDR3 length equals 10 residues. Germline CDR1 SNHLY, CDR2 FYNNEI. V was pared by 7 bases and J by 15 bases, with 4 bases of the junction left unmatched. DNA for the CDR3: TGTGCCAGCATGGACAGGGTGATGTTTTTT. Translation gives CASMDRVMFF.

In this sample, this clonotype turned up many times. The V and J genes are TRBV28 and TRBJ2-3; D remains unclear. The V gene lost 6 bases and the J gene lost 1 base, with 8 bases spanning the gap. Per the germline V gene, CDR1 is MDHEN and CDR2 is SYDVKM. CDR3 length equals 13 residues. The CDR3: CASRAPGTDTQYF. CDR3 bases: TGTGCCAGCAGGGCTCCCGGCACAGATACGCAGTATTTT.